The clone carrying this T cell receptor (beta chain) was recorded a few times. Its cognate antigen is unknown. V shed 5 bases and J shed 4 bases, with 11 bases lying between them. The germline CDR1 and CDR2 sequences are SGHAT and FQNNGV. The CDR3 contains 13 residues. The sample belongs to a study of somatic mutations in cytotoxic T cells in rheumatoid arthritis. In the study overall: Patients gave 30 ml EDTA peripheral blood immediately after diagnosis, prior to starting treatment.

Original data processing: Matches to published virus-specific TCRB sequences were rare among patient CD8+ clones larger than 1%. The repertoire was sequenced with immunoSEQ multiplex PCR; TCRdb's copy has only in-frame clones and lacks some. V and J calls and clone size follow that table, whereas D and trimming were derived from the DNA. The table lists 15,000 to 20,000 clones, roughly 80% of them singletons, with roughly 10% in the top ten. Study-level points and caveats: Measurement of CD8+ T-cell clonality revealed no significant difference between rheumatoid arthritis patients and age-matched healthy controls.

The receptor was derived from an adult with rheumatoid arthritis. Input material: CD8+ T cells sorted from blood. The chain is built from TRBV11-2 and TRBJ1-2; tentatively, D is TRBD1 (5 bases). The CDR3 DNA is TGTGCCAGCAGCCACGGGGGAATCTATGGCTACACCTTC. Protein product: CASSHGGIYGYTF. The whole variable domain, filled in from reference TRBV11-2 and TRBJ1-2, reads EAGVAQSPRYKIIEKRQSVAFWCNPISGHATLYWYQQILGQGPKLLIQFQNNGVVDDSQLPKDRFSAERLKGVDSTLKIQPAKLEDSAVYLCASSHGGIYGYTFGSGTRLTVV.